Detailed here is one T cell receptor beta chain. Its antigen is undetermined. The table came from immunoSEQ multiplex PCR; TCRdb's copy has only in-frame clones and leaves some out. This sample has 2 million to 2.5 million clones, with roughly 93% found just once. The data belong to a study of shared clonotypes between healthy human individuals. General study results and limits: Across subsets, estimated richness was generally greater for naive than for memory populations. Relative to clonotypes present in all four donors, those not shared had lower generation probabilities. Only blood samples were collected, and tissue repertoires likely differ.

CDR3 length equals 11 residues. The germline gives CDR1 SQVTM, CDR2 ANQGSEA. Trimming cost V 5 bases and J 5 bases, with 6 bases left between them. The sample consisted of naive CD4+ T cells from PBMCs. This sample's subset: CD45RA+ positively selected. This TCR derives from a man between 18 and 35 years old in good health. Some clones in this sample may be carry-over from other donors' samples. V is TRBV29-1 and J is TRBJ2-2; D not resolved. The CDR3 is CSVLGTGELFF. CDR3 DNA sequence: TGCAGCGTTCTGGGAACCGGGGAGCTGTTTTTT.